Each of the 4 T cell receptor beta chains below was sequenced from the same sample in a study of T cells after yellow fever vaccination. Via MiXCR, TCRdb re-called the 5' RACE reads, giving one row per CDR3 protein. The sample has hundreds of thousands of distinct CDR3 sequences, 8.5% to 10% seen once. The sample was PBMCs, taken on the day of the first yellow fever vaccination. The receptors stem from a man aged 18 to 35 who received the YFV17D yellow fever vaccine.

This sequence joins TRBV7-8 and TRBJ2-5; possible D gene TRBD2, 6 bases. Germline lookup yields CDR1 SGHVS and CDR2 FQNEAQ. V was cut by 8 bases and J by 2 bases, with 18 bases left in between. The CDR3 totals 15 residues. The DNA for the CDR3 is TGTGCCAGCGCCCCTCGGGAGCGTCCACAAGAGACCCAGTACTTC. Its translation is CASAPRERPQETQYF.

The rearrangement uses TRBV20-1 and TRBJ2-5; D gene unclear. Germline V CDR1 and CDR2: DFQATT, SNEGSKA (reference sequence). The CDR3 is 10 amino acids. Trimming shortened V by 7 bases and J by 5 bases, and 8 bases separated the two germline ends. Here the CDR3 reads CSEGRETQYF. CDR3 DNA sequence: TGCAGTGAGGGTCGGGAGACCCAGTACTTC.

The chain combines TRBV5-4 with TRBJ1-4; D perhaps matches TRBD1 (5 bases). The V gene lost 4 bases and the J gene lost 0 bases, with 10 bases spanning the gap. The CDR3 totals 15 residues. The germline V gene has CDR1 SGHNT and CDR2 YYREEE (reference sequence). The CDR3 sequence: CASSPTGATNEKLFF. CDR3 sequence (DNA): TGTGCCAGCAGCCCCACAGGTGCAACTAATGAAAAACTGTTTTTT.

The chain links TRBV28 to TRBJ1-6; no firm D call. V was cut by 3 bases and J by 7 bases, with 10 bases left in between. The CDR3 extends over 14 amino acids. Germline CDR1 reads MDHEN; CDR2 reads SYDVKM. CDR3 DNA: TGTGCCAGCAGTTTGGGAAGTTTCAATTCACCCCTCCACTTT. It codes for CASSLGSFNSPLHF.